The source of this TCR beta chain is a study of cytomegalovirus exposure and HLA in healthy donors. The V and J ends lost 1 base and 5 bases respectively, with 12 bases between them. Germline CDR1 is SGHTA and CDR2 is FQGNSA. The CDR3 is 15 amino acids. The study ran its PCR with 60 Vbeta and 13 Jbeta primers. Repertoires were generated with immunoSEQ multiplex PCR, while TCRdb's copy carries only in-frame clones and drops some. The table lists under 65,000 clones, with about 6.7% in the top ten. Study-wide points: Reported performance of the classifier showed diagnosis of cytomegalovirus status with high specificity and sensitivity.

Concerning this clone itself: Its matching antigen is unknown.

The sequenced sample consisted of PBMCs. This chain uses TRBV7-2 with TRBJ2-1, with no clear D. This sequence originates from a woman between 40 and 55 years old in good health and CMV-seronegative. CDR3: CASSLVGSLNNEQFF. The CDR3 DNA is TGTGCCAGCAGCTTAGTGGGTAGCCTGAACAATGAGCAGTTCTTC.